This T cell receptor beta chain was observed in a study of T cell responses to AZD1222 COVID-19 vaccine. General study results and limits: White British donors predominated, females outnumbered males, and clonal diversity was possibly underestimated. It was only after the peak T cell response that any repertoires were sampled. At 160-218 and 743-854, vaccine-associated CD4 TCRs were dominant, and they spanned spike.

Comment on this clone: Antigen unknown.

This CDR3 contains 16 residues. Germline V CDR1 and CDR2: MNHEY, SMNVEV (reference sequence). With V trimmed by 5 bases and J by 3 bases, 10 bases remained unmatched. Data came from immunoSEQ multiplex PCR; TCRdb stores just in-frame clones and leaves some out. The table records 150,000 to 200,000 clones, approximately 90% of them present only once. The rearrangement links TRBV27 to TRBJ1-2; 9 positions agree with TRBD1. Here the sequenced sample was peripheral blood, taken 28 days after the second AZD1222 dose. This receptor was obtained from an adult who received the AZD1222 COVID-19 vaccine. CDR3 in DNA: TGTGCCAGCAGTCAATTTCCGAGGACAGGGGACTATGGCTACACCTTC. Residues: CASSQFPRTGDYGYTF.